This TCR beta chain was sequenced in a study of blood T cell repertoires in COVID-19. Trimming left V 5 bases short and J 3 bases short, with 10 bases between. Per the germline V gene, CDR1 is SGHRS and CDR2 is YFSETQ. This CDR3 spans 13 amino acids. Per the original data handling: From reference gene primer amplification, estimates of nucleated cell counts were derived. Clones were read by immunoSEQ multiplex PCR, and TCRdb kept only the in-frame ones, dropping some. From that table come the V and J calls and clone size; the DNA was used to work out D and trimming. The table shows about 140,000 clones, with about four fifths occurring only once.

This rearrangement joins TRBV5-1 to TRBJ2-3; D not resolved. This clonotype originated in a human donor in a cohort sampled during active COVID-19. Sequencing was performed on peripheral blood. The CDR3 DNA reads TGCGCCAGCAGGAGAGGCAGAACAGATACGCAGTATTTT. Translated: CASRRGRTDTQYF.